This record looks at one T cell receptor beta chain sequence and its context. The length of the CDR3 is 16 residues. The V segment lost 0 bases and the J segment 4 bases; nucleotides outside the gene matches: 6. Germline V gene lookup returns CDR1 SGDLS and CDR2 YYNGEE. The data belong to a study of blood T cell repertoires in COVID-19. Study context: The United States, Italy and Spain provided the acute and convalescent COVID-19 samples. PBMCs, B-cell-depleted T cells, or T cells provided the cDNA or gDNA that made up the material.

Methods used by the authors: Quantification of nucleated cells was approximated via reference gene primer amplification. Some clones are missing from TCRdb's copy, which holds only in-frame ones; the method was immunoSEQ multiplex PCR. D and trimming were read from the DNA, whereas the V and J calls and clone size are those reported in that table. The data contain approximately 300,000 clones, roughly 88% of them singletons. The rearrangement links TRBV9 to TRBJ2-1; 8 bases match TRBD2. The sequenced material came from peripheral blood. This TCR was sampled from a woman aged 50 to 60 with acute or convalescent COVID-19. The CDR3, as DNA: TGTGCCAGCAGCGTAGAAGGGACTAGTGCTTACAATGAGCAGTTCTTC. Residues: CASSVEGTSAYNEQFF.